Shown below are 2 T cell receptor beta chains from a single sample sequenced in a study of breast tumors, draining lymph nodes, adjacent tissues. TCRdb ran MiXCR on the multiplex PCR reads and lists one entry per CDR3 protein. The table includes 250,000 or so distinct CDR3 sequences, 30% to 35% detected once. The lymph nodes were axillary draining lymph nodes from breast cancer patients. Sequencing was performed on axillary lymph node tissue. These receptors came from a female donor with breast cancer. Some clones in this sample may be carry-over from other donors' samples.

This clonotype appeared many times. The genes are TRBV3-1 and TRBJ1-2, with D perhaps TRBD1 (6 bases). V shed 4 bases and J shed 7 bases, with 13 bases lying between them. The length of the CDR3 is 13 residues. Germline V gene lookup returns CDR1 LGHDT and CDR2 YNNKEL (reference sequence). The CDR3 sequence: CASSLDRFGGYTF. The CDR3 nucleotides are TGTGCCAGCAGCCTAGACAGGTTTGGTGGCTACACCTTC.

CDR3 protein: CRGLAGVRETQYF. Here the CDR3 DNA reads TGCAGGGGACTAGCGGGAGTTCGGGAGACCCAGTACTTC. This chain connects TRBV20-1 to TRBJ2-5; TRBD2 agrees at 14 bases. This CDR3 comprises 13 residues. Germline CDR1 reads DFQATT; CDR2 reads SNEGSKA (reference sequence).